This T cell receptor beta chain is drawn from a study of blood T cell repertoires in COVID-19. Study summary: Researchers got acute and convalescent COVID-19 samples from the United States, Italy and Spain.

The CDR3 has 14 amino acids. V was pared by 5 bases and J by 7 bases, with 7 bases of the junction left unmatched. Germline loops: CDR1 LNHDA, CDR2 SQIVND (reference sequence). Clones were sequenced by immunoSEQ multiplex PCR, and TCRdb holds only the in-frame ones, with some missing. The sample consists of roughly 140,000 clones, about 85% of them appearing once. Material: peripheral blood. The TCR was taken from a woman in her seventies with acute or convalescent COVID-19. This chain connects TRBV19 to TRBJ1-3; TRBD1 matches 8 bases. The CDR3 nucleotides are TGTGCCAGTAGTCCCAGCGACAGGGGTAACACCATATATTTT. Translation: CASSPSDRGNTIYF.